A selection of T cell receptor beta chains follows, all from one sample in a study of blood T cell repertoires in COVID-19. The method was immunoSEQ multiplex PCR; TCRdb's version includes in-frame clones alone and lacks a portion of them. The repertoire holds some 450,000 clones, with around 88% as singletons. Sample: peripheral blood. These receptors came from a woman in her fifties or sixties with COVID-19, enrolled during active disease. Each CDR3 is given with its conserved first and last residue. D genes are given only for firm matches. Size is omitted from some rows. Given values are once, few, many or a class for expanded clones.

j_call d_call v_call clone_size cdr3_aa cdr3_nt
TRBJ2-7 NA TRBV7-9 NA CASSLGGQEQYF TGTGCCAGCAGCTTAGGTGGGCAGGAGCAGTACTTC
TRBJ2-1 NA TRBV14 NA CASSGGSEQFF TGTGCCAGCAGCGGGGGCAGCGAGCAGTTCTTC
TRBJ1-1 NA TRBV2 NA CASSFRGNTEAFF TGTGCCAGCAGTTTCAGGGGGAACACTGAAGCTTTCTTT
TRBJ1-2 NA TRBV2 NA CASSEARYSYGYTF TGTGCCAGCAGTGAAGCGCGATACAGCTATGGCTACACCTTC
TRBJ2-1 TRBD2 TRBV11-2 once CASGGASNEQFF TGTGCTAGCGGGGGGGCCTCCAATGAGCAGTTCTTC
TRBJ2-5 NA TRBV29-1 NA CSAGQFGETQYF TGCAGCGCAGGACAGTTCGGGGAGACCCAGTACTTC
TRBJ2-7 TRBD2 TRBV9 NA CASSPSGGSGEQYF TGTGCCAGCAGCCCGAGCGGGGGGTCGGGCGAGCAGTACTTC
TRBJ2-7 TRBD1 TRBV5-4 NA CASSPKGGAEIYEQYF TGTGCCAGCAGCCCTAAAGGGGGCGCGGAGATCTACGAGCAGTACTTC
TRBJ1-5 TRBD1 TRBV5-8 NA CASSPGWRDRVNSNQPQHF TGTGCCAGCAGCCCGGGGTGGCGGGACAGGGTCAACAGCAATCAGCCCCAGCATTTT
TRBJ1-1 NA TRBV19 NA CASSIGRVNTEAFF TGTGCCAGTAGTATCGGCAGGGTGAACACTGAAGCTTTCTTT
TRBJ1-2 TRBD1 TRBV6-1 NA CASSEVGTVNYGYTF TGTGCCAGCAGTGAAGTAGGGACAGTGAACTATGGCTACACCTTC
TRBJ2-3 TRBD2 TRBV7-9 NA CASSPRLAGADTQYF TGTGCCAGCAGCCCGAGACTAGCGGGGGCAGATACGCAGTATTTT
TRBJ1-6 NA TRBV27 NA CASSQGGAGSPLHF TGTGCCAGCAGCCAAGGGGGGGCTGGATCACCCCTCCACTTT
TRBJ2-2 NA TRBV5-1 once CASSPLTGELFF TGCGCCAGCAGCCCTTTGACCGGGGAGCTGTTTTTT
TRBJ1-2 NA TRBV5-1 NA CASSSSGTDYGYTF TGCGCCAGCAGCTCTTCAGGGACTGACTATGGCTACACCTTC
TRBJ2-5 NA TRBV18 NA CASSPGAGETQYF TGTGCCAGCTCACCAGGGGCCGGGGAGACCCAGTACTTC
TRBJ1-3 NA TRBV30 NA CAWAQGSGNTIYF TGTGCCTGGGCACAGGGCTCTGGAAACACCATATATTTT
TRBJ1-5 TRBD1 TRBV12-3/TRBV12-4 NA CAYTTGNNQPQHF TGTGCCTACACGACAGGGAACAATCAGCCCCAGCATTTT
TRBJ1-1 NA TRBV21-1 NA CASSPVGGARYVNTEAFF TGTGCCAGCAGTCCCGTGGGGGGGGCGCGGTACGTGAACACTGAAGCTTTCTTT
TRBJ1-2 NA TRBV14 NA CASSQALTDYGYTF TGTGCCAGCAGCCAAGCTTTGACAGATTATGGCTACACCTTC
TRBJ1-1 NA TRBV11-3 NA CASSLDGTEAFF TGTGCCAGCAGCTTAGACGGCACTGAAGCTTTCTTT
TRBJ2-7 NA TRBV10-2 once CASSESGYEQYF TGCGCCAGCAGTGAGTCCGGCTACGAGCAGTACTTC
TRBJ2-5 NA TRBV27 NA CASREAGQETQYF TGTGCCAGCCGGGAAGCGGGCCAAGAGACCCAGTACTTC
TRBJ1-2 NA TRBV27 NA CASSLWGGRDGYTF TGTGCCAGCAGTTTATGGGGAGGAAGGGATGGCTACACCTTC
TRBJ2-3 TRBD1 TRBV4-1 NA CASSRWGTGGRTDTQYF TGCGCCAGCAGCCGCTGGGGGACAGGGGGGAGAACAGATACGCAGTATTTT
TRBJ2-2 TRBD2 TRBV9 few CASSLGGGLLTGELFF TGTGCCAGCAGCCTCGGGGGGGGCCTACTCACCGGGGAGCTGTTTTTT
TRBJ1-5 NA TRBV25-1 NA CASSELLGENQPQHF TGTGCCAGCAGTGAATTGCTAGGGGAAAATCAGCCCCAGCATTTT
TRBJ1-4 TRBD1 TRBV14 few CASPDRSYEKLFF TGTGCCAGCCCGGACAGGAGCTATGAAAAACTGTTTTTT
TRBJ2-5 NA TRBV3-1/TRBV3-2 once CASSPEQYTTGGRETQYF TGTGCCAGCAGCCCCGAGCAGTATACTACGGGGGGCCGAGAGACCCAGTACTTC
TRBJ1-1 TRBD1 TRBV7-9 NA CASSSAGTGYRKAFF TGTGCCAGCAGCTCGGCCGGGACAGGGTATCGAAAAGCTTTCTTT
TRBJ1-2 NA TRBV19 NA CASSIQAVQGHYGYTF TGTGCCAGTAGTATCCAGGCCGTACAGGGACACTATGGCTACACCTTC
TRBJ1-1 NA TRBV19 once CARGAGTEAFF TGTGCCAGGGGGGCGGGTACTGAAGCTTTCTTT
TRBJ1-1 NA TRBV12-5 NA CASSEQIEAFF TGTGCTAGTTCTGAACAGATTGAAGCTTTCTTT
TRBJ1-6 NA TRBV3-1/TRBV3-2 NA CASSQFRRGGSYNSPLHF TGTGCCAGCAGCCAATTCAGACGGGGTGGGTCCTATAATTCACCCCTCCACTTT
TRBJ1-2 TRBD1 TRBV27 NA CASSGDRGPYGYTF TGTGCCAGCAGTGGCGACAGGGGGCCGTATGGCTACACCTTC
TRBJ1-1 TRBD1 TRBV7-3 NA CASSLGTGMNTEAFF TGTGCCAGCAGCCTGGGGACAGGGATGAACACTGAAGCTTTCTTT